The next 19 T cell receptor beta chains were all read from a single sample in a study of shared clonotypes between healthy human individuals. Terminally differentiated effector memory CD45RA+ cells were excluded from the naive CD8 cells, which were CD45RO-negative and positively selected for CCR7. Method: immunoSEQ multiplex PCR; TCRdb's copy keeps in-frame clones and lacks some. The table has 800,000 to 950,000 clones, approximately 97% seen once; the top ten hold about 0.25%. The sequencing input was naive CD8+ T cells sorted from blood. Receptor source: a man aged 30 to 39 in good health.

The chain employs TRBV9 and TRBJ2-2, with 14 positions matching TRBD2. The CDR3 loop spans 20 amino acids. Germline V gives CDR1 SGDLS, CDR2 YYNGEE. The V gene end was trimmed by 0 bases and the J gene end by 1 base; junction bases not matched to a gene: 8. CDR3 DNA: TGTGCCAGCAGCGTAGGGGAGACTAGCGGGAGGGCAGAGAACACCGGGGAGCTGTTTTTT. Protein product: CASSVGETSGRAENTGELFF.

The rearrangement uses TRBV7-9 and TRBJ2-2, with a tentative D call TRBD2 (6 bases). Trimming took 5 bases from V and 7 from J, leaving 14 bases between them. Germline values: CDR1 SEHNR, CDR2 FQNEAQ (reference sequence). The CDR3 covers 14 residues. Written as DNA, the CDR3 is TGTGCCAGCAGCCCAGGGACTGACGTCGGGGAGCTGTTTTTT. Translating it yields CASSPGTDVGELFF.

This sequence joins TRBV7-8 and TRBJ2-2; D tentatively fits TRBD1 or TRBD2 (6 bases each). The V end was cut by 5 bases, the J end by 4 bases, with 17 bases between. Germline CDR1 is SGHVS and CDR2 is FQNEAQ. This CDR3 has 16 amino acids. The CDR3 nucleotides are TGTGCCAGCAGCATACTAACTAGCAGGGGCACCGGGGAGCTGTTTTTT. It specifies CASSILTSRGTGELFF.

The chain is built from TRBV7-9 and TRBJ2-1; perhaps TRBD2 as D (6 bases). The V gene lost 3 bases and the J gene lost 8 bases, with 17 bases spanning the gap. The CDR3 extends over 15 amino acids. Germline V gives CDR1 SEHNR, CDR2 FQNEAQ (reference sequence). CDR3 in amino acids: CASSFHGGDLDEQFF. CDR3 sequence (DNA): TGTGCCAGCAGCTTTCATGGAGGGGATTTGGATGAGCAGTTCTTC.

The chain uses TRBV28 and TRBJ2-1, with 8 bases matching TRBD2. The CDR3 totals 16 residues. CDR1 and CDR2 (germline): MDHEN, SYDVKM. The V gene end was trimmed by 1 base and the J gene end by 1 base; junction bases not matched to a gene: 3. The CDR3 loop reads CASSLLAGMSYNEQFF. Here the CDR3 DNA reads TGTGCCAGCAGTTTATTAGCGGGAATGTCCTACAATGAGCAGTTCTTC.

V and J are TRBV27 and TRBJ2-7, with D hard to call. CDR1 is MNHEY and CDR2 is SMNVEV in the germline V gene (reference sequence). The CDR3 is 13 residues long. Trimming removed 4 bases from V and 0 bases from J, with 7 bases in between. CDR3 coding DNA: TGTGCCAGCAGTTGGAAGAGCTCCTACGAGCAGTACTTC. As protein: CASSWKSSYEQYF.

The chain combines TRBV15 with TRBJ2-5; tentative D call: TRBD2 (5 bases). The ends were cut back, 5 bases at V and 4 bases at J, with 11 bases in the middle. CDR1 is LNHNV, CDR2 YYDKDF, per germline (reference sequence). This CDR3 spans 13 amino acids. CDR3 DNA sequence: TGTGCCACCAGCGGTGGGAGATCAGAGACCCAGTACTTC. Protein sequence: CATSGGRSETQYF.

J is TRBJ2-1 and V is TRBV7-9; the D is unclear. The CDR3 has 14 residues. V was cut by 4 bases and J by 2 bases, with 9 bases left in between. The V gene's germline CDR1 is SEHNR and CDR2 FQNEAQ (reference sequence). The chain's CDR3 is CASSSETTYNEQFF. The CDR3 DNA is TGTGCCAGCAGCTCCGAGACGACCTACAATGAGCAGTTCTTC.

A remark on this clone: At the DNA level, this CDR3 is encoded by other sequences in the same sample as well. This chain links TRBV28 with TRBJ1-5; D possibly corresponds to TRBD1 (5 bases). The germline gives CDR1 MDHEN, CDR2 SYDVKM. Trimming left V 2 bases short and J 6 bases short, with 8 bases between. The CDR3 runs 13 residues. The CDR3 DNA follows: TGTGCCAGCAGTTTAAGGGGCGGTCAGCCCCAGCATTTT. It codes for CASSLRGGQPQHF.

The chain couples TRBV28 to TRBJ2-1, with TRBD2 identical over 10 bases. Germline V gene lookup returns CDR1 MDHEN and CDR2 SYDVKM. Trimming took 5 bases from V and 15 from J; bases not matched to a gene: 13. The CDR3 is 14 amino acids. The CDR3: CASSPGLADPDGFF. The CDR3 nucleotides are TGTGCCAGCAGTCCAGGACTAGCGGACCCGGACGGGTTCTTC. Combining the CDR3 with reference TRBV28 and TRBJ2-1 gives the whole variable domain DVKVTQSSRYLVKRTGEKVFLECVQDMDHENMFWYRQDPGLGLRLIYFSYDVKMKEKGDIPEGYSVSREKKERFSLILESASTNQTSMYLCASSPGLADPDGFFGPGTRLTVL.

The CDR3 protein is CASSQDMENTEAFF. The CDR3 nucleotides are TGTGCCAGCAGCCAAGATATGGAGAACACTGAAGCTTTCTTT. J is TRBJ1-1 and V is TRBV14; D gene uncertain. Germline V gene sequence: CDR1 SGHDN, CDR2 FVKESK. The V end lost 0 bases, the J end lost 1 base, and 6 bases lay between the germline ends. This CDR3 is built from 14 residues. Looking up the rest from reference TRBV14 and TRBJ1-1 gives the full variable domain: EAGVTQFPSHSVIEKGQTVTLRCDPISGHDNLYWYRRVMGKEIKFLLHFVKESKQDESGMPNNRFLAERTGGTYSTLKVQPAELEDSGVYFCASSQDMENTEAFFGQGTRLTVV.

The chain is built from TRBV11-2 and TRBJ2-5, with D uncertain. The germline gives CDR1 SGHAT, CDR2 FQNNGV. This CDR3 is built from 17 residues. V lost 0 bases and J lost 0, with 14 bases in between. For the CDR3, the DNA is TGTGCCAGCAGCTTAGACACCCTTGACACAAACCAAGAGACCCAGTACTTC. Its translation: CASSLDTLDTNQETQYF.

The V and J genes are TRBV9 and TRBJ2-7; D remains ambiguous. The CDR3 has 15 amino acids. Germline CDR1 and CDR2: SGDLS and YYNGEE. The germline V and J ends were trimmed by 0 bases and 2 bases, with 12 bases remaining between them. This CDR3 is CASSVGTLPTYEQYF. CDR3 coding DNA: TGTGCCAGCAGCGTAGGGACCCTCCCCACCTACGAGCAGTACTTC.

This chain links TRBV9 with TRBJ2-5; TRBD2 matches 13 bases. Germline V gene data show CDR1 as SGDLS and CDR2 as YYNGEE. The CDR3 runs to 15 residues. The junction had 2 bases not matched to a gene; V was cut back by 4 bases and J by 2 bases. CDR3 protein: CASSPGLAGQETQYF. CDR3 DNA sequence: TGTGCCAGCAGCCCGGGACTAGCGGGACAAGAGACCCAGTACTTC.

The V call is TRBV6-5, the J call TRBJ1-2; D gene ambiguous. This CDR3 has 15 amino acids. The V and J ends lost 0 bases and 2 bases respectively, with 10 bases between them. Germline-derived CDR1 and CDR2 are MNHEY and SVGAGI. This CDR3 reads CASSYSTSTNYGYTF. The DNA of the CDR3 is TGTGCCAGCAGTTACTCGACATCCACCAACTATGGCTACACCTTC.

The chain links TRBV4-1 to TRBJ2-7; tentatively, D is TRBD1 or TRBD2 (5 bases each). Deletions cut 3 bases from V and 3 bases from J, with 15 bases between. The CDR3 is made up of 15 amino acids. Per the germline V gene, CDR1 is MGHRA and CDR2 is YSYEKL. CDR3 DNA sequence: TGCGCCAGCAGCCACAGGGTAAGGGACCTCTACGAGCAGTACTTC. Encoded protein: CASSHRVRDLYEQYF.

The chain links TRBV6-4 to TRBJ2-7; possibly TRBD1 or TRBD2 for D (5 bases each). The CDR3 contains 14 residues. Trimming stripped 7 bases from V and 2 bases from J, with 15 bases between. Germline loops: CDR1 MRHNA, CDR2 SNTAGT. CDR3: CASILPGTPYEQYF. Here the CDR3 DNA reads TGTGCCAGCATTCTACCCGGGACCCCCTACGAGCAGTACTTC.

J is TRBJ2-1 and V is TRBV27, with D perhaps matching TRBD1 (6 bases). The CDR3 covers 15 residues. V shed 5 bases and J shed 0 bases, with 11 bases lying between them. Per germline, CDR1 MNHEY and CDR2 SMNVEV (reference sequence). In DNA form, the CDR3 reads TGTGCCAGCAGTCTAATGACAGGCTCCTACAATGAGCAGTTCTTC. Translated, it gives CASSLMTGSYNEQFF.

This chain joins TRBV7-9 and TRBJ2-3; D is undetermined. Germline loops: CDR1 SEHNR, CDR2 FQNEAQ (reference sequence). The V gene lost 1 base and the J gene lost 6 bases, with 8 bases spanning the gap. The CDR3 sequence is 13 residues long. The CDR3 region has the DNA TGTGCCAGCAGCTTAGTAGCAGCGGATACGCAGTATTTT. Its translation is CASSLVAADTQYF.